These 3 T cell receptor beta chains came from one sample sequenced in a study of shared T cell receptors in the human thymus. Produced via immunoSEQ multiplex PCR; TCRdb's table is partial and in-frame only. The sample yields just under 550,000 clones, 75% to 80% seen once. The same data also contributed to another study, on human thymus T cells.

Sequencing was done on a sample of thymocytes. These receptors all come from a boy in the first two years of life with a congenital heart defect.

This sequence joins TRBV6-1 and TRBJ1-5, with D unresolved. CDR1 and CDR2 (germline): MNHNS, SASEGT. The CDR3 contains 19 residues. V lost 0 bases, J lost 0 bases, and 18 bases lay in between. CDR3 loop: CASSEADELLGYSNQPQHF. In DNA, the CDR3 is TGTGCCAGCAGTGAAGCAGACGAGTTATTGGGCTATAGCAATCAGCCCCAGCATTTT.

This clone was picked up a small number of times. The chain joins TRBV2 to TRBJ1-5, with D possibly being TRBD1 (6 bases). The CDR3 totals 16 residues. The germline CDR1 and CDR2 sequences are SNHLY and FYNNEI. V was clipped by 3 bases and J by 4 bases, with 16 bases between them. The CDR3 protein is CASSEDRSLTNQPQHF. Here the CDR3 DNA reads TGTGCCAGCAGTGAGGACAGATCCTTGACTAATCAGCCCCAGCATTTT.

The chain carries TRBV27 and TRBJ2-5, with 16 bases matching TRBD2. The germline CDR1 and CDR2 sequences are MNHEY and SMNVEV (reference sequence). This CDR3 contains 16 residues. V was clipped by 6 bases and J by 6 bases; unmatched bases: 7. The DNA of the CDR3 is TGTGCCAGCAGGGAGGGACTAGCGGGAGGGTCAAAGACCCAGTACTTC. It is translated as CASREGLAGGSKTQYF.